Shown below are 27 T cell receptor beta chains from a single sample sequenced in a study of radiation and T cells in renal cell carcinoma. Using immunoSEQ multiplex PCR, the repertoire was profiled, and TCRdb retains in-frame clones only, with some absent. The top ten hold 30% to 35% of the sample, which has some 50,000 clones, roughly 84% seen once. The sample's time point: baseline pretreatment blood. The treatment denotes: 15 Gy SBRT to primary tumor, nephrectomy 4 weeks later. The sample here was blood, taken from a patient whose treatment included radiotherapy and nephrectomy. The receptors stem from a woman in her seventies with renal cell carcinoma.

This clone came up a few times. The CDR3 bases are TGTGCCAGCAGCTCTAGCGGGGGCCCCCCCCTTTTTGAGGGCGGGGAGCTGTTTTTT. Amino acid sequence: CASSSSGGPPLFEGGELFF. The rearrangement uses TRBV5-6 and TRBJ2-2; 10 bases match TRBD2. The ends lost 3 bases at V and 7 bases at J; junction bases unmatched: 18. The CDR3 loop spans 19 amino acids. Looked up from germline, CDR1 is SGHDT and CDR2 is YYEEEE.

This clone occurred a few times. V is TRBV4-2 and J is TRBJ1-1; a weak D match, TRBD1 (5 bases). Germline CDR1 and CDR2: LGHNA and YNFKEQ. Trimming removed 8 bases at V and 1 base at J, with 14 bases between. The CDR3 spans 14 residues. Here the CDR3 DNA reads TGTGCCAGCTGCCCACAGGTCGCGAACACTGAAGCTTTCTTT. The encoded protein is CASCPQVANTEAFF.

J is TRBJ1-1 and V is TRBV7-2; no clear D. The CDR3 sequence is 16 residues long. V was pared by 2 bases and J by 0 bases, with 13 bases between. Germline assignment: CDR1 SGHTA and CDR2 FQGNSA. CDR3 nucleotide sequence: TGTGCCAGCAGCTTATACTCCCGAGGGATGAACACTGAAGCTTTCTTT. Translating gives CASSLYSRGMNTEAFF.

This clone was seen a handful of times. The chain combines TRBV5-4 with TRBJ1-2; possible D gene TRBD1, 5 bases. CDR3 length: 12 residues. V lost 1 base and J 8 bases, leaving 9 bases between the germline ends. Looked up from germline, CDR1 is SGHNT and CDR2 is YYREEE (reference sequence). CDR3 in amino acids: CASSLSGAGYTF. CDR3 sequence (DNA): TGTGCCAGCAGCTTGTCCGGGGCCGGCTACACCTTC. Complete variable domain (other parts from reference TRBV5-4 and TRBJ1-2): ETGVTQSPTHLIKTRGQQVTLRCSSQSGHNTVSWYQQALGQGPQFIFQYYREEENGRGNFPPRFSGLQFPNYSSELNVNALELDDSALYLCASSLSGAGYTFGSGTRLTVV.

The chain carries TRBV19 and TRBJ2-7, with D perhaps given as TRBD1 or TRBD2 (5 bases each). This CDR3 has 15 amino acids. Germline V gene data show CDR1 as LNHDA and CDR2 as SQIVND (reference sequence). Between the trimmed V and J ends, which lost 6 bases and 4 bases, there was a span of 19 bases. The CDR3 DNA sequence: TGTGCCAGTAGCGAGGCCCAACCGGGACGTTACGAGCAGTACTTC. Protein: CASSEAQPGRYEQYF.

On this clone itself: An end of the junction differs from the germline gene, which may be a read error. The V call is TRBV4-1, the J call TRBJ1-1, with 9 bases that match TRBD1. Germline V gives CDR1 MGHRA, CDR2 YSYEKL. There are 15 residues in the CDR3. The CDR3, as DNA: TGCGCCAGCAGCCAGGGGGACAGGGTGAACGCTGAAGCTTTCTTT. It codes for CASSQGDRVNAEAFF.

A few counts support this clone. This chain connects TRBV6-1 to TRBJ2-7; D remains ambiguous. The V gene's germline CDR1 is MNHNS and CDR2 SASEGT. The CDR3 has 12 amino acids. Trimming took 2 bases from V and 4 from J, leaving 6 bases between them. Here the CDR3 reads CASSELQYEQYF. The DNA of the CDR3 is TGTGCCAGCAGTGAACTACAGTACGAGCAGTACTTC.

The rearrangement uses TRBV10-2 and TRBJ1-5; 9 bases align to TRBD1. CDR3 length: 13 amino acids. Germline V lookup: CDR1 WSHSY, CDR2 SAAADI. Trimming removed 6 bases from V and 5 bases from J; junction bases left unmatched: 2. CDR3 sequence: CASSTGGDQPQHF. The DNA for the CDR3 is TGCGCCAGCAGCACAGGGGGCGATCAGCCCCAGCATTTT.

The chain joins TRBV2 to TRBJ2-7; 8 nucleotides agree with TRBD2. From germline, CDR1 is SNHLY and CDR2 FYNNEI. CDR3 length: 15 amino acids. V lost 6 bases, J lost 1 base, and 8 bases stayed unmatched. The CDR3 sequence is CASRLSGSFSYEQYF. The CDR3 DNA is TGTGCCAGCAGGCTGAGCGGGAGCTTTTCCTACGAGCAGTACTTC.

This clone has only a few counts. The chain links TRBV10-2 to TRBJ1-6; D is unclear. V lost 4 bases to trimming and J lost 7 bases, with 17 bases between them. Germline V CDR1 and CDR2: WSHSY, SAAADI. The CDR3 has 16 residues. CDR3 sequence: CASSAPYERTNSPLHF. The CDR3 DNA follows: TGCGCCAGCAGTGCGCCGTACGAGCGGACGAATTCACCCCTCCACTTT.

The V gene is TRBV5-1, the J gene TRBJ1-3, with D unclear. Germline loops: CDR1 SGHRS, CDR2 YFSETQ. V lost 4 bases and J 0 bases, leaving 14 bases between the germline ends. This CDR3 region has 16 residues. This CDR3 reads CASSSNGPASGNTIYF. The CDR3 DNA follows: TGCGCCAGCAGCAGTAATGGACCGGCCTCTGGAAACACCATATATTTT.

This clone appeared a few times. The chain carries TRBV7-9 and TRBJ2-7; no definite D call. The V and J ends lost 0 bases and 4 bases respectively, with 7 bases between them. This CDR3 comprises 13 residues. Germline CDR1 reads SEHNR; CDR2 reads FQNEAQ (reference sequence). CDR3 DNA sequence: TGTGCCAGCAGCTTAGCCAAGGGATACGAGCAGTACTTC. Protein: CASSLAKGYEQYF.

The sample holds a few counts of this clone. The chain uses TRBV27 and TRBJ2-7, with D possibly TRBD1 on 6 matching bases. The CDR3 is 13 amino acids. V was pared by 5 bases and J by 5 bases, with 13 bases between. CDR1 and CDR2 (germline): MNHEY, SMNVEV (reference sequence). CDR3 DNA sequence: TGTGCCAGCAGTGCACAGGGTTACCACGAGCAGTACTTC. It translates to CASSAQGYHEQYF.

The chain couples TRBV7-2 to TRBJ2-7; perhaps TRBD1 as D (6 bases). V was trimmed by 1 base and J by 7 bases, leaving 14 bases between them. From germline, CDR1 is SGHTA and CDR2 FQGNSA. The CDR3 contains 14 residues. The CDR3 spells CASSLVFRGGEQYF. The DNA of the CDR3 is TGTGCCAGCAGCTTAGTCTTCAGGGGCGGGGAGCAGTACTTC.

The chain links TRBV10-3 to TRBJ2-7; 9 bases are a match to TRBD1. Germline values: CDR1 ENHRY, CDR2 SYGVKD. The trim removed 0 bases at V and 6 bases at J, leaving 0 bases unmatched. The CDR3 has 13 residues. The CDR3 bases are TGTGCCATCAGTGAGTCGACAGGGGGCGAGCAGTACTTC. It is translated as CAISESTGGEQYF.

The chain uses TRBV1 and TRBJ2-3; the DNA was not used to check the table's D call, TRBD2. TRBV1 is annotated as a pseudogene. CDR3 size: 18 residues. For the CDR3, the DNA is TGCACCAGCAGCCAATGTAACCCGGGACTACCAAACACAGATACGCAGTATTTT. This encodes CTSSQCNPGLPNTDTQYF.

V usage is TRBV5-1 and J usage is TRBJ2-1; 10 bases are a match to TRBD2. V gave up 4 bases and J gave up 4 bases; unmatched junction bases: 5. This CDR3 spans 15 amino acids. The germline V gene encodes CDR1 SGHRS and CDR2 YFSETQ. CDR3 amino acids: CASSMLAGAYNEQFF. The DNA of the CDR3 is TGCGCCAGCAGCATGCTAGCGGGGGCTTACAATGAGCAGTTCTTC.

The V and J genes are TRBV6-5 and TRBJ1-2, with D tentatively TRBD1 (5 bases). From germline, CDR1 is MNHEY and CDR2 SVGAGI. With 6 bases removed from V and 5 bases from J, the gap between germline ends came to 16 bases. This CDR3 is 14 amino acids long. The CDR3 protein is CASSDGTGTYGYTF. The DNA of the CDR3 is TGTGCCAGCAGCGATGGGACGGGGACGTATGGCTACACCTTC.

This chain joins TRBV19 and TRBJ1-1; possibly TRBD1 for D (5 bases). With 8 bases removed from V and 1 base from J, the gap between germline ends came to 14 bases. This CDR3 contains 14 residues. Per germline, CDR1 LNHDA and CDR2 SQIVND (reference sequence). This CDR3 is CASGVQGTNTEAFF. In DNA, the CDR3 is TGTGCCAGTGGTGTTCAGGGTACGAACACTGAAGCTTTCTTT.

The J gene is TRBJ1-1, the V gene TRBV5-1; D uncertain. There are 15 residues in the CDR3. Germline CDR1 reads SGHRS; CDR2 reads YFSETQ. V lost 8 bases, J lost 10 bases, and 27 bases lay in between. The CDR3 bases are TGCGCCAGTCCCCCCCGCCCGGACGCGAGGTACGGAGCTTTCTTT. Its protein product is CASPPRPDARYGAFF.

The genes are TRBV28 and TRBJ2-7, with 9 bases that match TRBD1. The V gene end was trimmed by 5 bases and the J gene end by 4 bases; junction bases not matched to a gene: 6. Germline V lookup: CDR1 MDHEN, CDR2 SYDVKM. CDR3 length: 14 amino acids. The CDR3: CASSTGQGTYEQYF. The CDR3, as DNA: TGTGCCAGCAGTACCGGACAGGGGACGTACGAGCAGTACTTC.

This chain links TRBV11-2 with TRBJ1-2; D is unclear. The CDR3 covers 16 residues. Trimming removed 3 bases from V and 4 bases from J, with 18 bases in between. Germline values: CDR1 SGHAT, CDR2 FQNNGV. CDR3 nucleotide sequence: TGTGCCAGCAGCTTTGCCCCCCTACAGCACCCCTATGGCTACACCTTC. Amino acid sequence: CASSFAPLQHPYGYTF.

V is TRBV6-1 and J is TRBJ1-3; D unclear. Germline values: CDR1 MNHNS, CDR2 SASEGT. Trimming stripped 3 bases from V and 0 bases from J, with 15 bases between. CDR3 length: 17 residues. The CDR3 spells CASSDFLREHSGNTIYF. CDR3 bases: TGTGCCAGCAGTGACTTCCTTAGAGAGCACTCTGGAAACACCATATATTTT.

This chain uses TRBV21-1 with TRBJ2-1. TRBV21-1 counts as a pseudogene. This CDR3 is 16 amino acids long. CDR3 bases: TGTGCCAGCAGCAAGATACGGCAGGGGACTTACAATGAGCAGTTCTTC. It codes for CASSKIRQGTYNEQFF.

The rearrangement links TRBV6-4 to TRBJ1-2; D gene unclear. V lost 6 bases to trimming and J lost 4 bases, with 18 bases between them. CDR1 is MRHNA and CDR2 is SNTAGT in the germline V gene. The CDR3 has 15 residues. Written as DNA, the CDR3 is TGTGCCAGCAGCCCTGAGGTAACCATAGGCTATGGCTACACCTTC. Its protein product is CASSPEVTIGYGYTF.

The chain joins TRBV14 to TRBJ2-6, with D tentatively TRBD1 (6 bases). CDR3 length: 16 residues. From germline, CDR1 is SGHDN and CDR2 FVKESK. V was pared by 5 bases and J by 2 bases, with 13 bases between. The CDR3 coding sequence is TGTGCCAGCAGCGCCCTCAGGGGCCCTGGGGCCAACGTCCTGACTTTC. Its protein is CASSALRGPGANVLTF.

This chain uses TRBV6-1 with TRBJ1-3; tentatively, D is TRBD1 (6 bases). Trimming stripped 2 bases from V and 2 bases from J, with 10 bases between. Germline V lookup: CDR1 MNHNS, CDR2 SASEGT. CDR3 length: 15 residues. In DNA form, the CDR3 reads TGTGCCAGCAGTGAACTGGGGGCGCCTGGAAACACCATATATTTT. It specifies CASSELGAPGNTIYF.